These 2 T cell receptor beta chains were sequenced from one sample in a study of T cell responses to AZD1222 COVID-19 vaccine. Assay: immunoSEQ multiplex PCR; the TCRdb copy retains only in-frame clones and omits some. The table has 130,000 to 150,000 clones, over 75% seen once. The sequencing here drew on peripheral blood, taken on day 0 of AZD1222 vaccination. The receptor set was obtained from an adult in good health.

The gene calls are TRBV4-3 and TRBJ2-1; D is unclear. V shed 0 bases and J shed 6 bases, with 6 bases lying between them. This CDR3 is 13 amino acids long. The V gene's germline CDR1 is LGHNA and CDR2 YSLEER. CDR3 region: CASSQDRLNEQFF. The DNA of the CDR3 is TGCGCCAGCAGCCAAGACCGACTCAATGAGCAGTTCTTC.

The chain carries TRBV24-1 and TRBJ1-3; TRBD1 is a possible D gene (5 bases). Germline V gene data show CDR1 as KGHDR and CDR2 as SFDVKD. CDR3 length: 13 amino acids. The V end was cut by 7 bases, the J end by 4 bases, with 10 bases between. CDR3 in DNA: TGTGCCACCAGGACAGTTAAGGGAAACACCATATATTTT. Its protein product is CATRTVKGNTIYF.